This note documents a single TCR beta chain sequence. What it binds is unknown. This specimen comes from a study of cytomegalovirus exposure and HLA in healthy donors. Notes on the study in general: Overall, approximately 150 TCR beta chains were annotated as cytomegalovirus-associated. For cytomegalovirus status, the classifier reportedly gave diagnoses with high specificity and sensitivity.

Trimming removed 2 bases from V and 9 bases from J; junction bases left unmatched: 5. In germline, CDR1 is MNHNY, CDR2 SVGAGI (reference sequence). The CDR3 totals 14 residues. Assay: immunoSEQ multiplex PCR; the TCRdb copy retains only in-frame clones and omits some. The sample holds more than 200,000 clones, more than 85% seen once. V is TRBV6-6 and J is TRBJ2-2; the match to TRBD1 covers 8 bases. The clonotype originates from a man aged 18 to 35 in good health and CMV-seropositive. Material: PBMCs. CDR3 DNA: TGTGCCAGCAGTTACCTGCAGGGGGCAAGGGAGCTGTTTTTT. As protein: CASSYLQGARELFF.